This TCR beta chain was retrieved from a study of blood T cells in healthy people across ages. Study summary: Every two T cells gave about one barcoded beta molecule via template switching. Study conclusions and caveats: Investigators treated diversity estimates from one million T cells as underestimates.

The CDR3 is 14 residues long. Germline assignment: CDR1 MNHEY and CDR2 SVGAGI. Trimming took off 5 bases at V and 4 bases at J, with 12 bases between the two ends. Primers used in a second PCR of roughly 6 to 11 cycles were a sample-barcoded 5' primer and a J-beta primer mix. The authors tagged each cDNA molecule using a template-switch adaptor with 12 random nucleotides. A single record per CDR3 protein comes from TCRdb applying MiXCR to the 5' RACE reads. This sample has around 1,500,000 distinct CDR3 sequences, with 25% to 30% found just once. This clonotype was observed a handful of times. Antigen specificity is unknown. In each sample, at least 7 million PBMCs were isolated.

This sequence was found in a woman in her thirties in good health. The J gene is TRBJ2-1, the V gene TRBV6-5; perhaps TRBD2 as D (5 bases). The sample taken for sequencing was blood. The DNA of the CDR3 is TGTGCCAGCAGTGAATACGAGGGATACAATGAGCAGTTCTTC. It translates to CASSEYEGYNEQFF.